This T cell receptor beta chain was profiled in a study of PD-1 blockade in classical Hodgkin lymphoma. Patients all relapsed after autologous stem cell transplantation, and there was variation in brentuximab vedotin exposure. Findings and limits, study-wide: Relative to healthy donors, newly diagnosed patients reportedly had lower baseline TCR diversity, which was reported as lower still in relapsed/refractory patients. There remain no defined causes for the repertoire differences, which possibly reflect disease activity or prior therapy. Complete responders possessed baseline diversity comparable to newly diagnosed patients.

Trimming at V came to 4 bases and at J to 6 bases, leaving 12 bases not matched to a gene. Germline CDR1 reads SGDLS; CDR2 reads YYNGEE. The CDR3 extends over 17 amino acids. A word on this clone: Its target is not known.

Here immunoSEQ multiplex PCR was the method, and the copy in TCRdb shows in-frame clones only, minus some. The profile shows some 22,000 clones, around 81% of them singletons. The TCR sequence derives from a human donor with classical Hodgkin lymphoma. This rearrangement joins TRBV9 to TRBJ2-2; 10 bases match TRBD2. This material consisted of peripheral blood mononuclear cells (PBMCs), taken before the second cycle of nivolumab. CDR3 sequence (DNA): TGTGCCAGCAGCATCCGACCTAGCGGGAGATGGGCCGGGGAGCTGTTTTTT. Its translation is CASSIRPSGRWAGELFF.